This T cell receptor beta chain was sequenced during a study of sequential checkpoint blockade in melanoma. Study-level background: Maintenance nivolumab came after either treatment sequence.

From germline, CDR1 is SGHVS and CDR2 FQNEAQ. Trimming shortened V by 5 bases and J by 5 bases, and 9 bases separated the two germline ends. The CDR3 has 12 residues. Regarding treatment: randomized to nivolumab then ipilimumab (arm A) or the reverse (arm B). Sorted cells were live CD3+CD8+, lacking CD19 and CD56, from PBMCs. Assay used: immunoSEQ multiplex PCR; TCRdb lists only in-frame clones, some missing. This table has about 22,000 clones, 75% to 90% appearing once. The gene calls are TRBV7-8 and TRBJ1-1; D gene ambiguous. Sequencing was performed on CD8+ T cells sorted from blood (inferred from file names), taken from a patient given nivolumab and ipilimumab in sequence. The sequence was collected from a human donor with melanoma. The CDR3 DNA sequence: TGTGCCAGCAGCCCTTCCCTGACTGAAGCTTTCTTT. This encodes CASSPSLTEAFF.